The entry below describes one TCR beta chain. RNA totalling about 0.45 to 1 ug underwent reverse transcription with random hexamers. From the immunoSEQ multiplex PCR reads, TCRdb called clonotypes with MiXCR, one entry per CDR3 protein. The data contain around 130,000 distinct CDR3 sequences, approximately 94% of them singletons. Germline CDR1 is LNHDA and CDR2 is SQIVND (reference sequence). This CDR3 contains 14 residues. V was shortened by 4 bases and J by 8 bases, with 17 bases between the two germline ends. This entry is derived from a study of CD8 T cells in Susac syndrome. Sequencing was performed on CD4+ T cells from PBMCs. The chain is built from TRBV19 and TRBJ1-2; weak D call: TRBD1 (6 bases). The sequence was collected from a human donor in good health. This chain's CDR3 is CASSTRTAGGGYTF. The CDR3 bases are TGTGCCAGTAGTACCCGGACAGCTGGCGGAGGCTACACCTTC.